A single sample is the source of the 10 T cell receptor beta chains below, sequenced in a study of blood T cell repertoires in COVID-19. Some clones are missing from TCRdb's copy, which holds only in-frame ones; the method was immunoSEQ multiplex PCR. The sample shows some 80,000 clones, about four fifths of them seen only once. The sequenced material came from peripheral blood. The receptors shown here come from an older woman with acute or convalescent COVID-19.

The table lists this clone with a few counts. This chain uses TRBV19 with TRBJ1-6, with 9 bases identical to TRBD1. The CDR3 is 15 residues long. Germline trimming cut 3 bases from V and 5 bases from J; bases unmatched to any gene: 2. From germline, CDR1 is LNHDA and CDR2 SQIVND (reference sequence). The CDR3 region is CASSIGTGNNSPLHF. DNA for the CDR3: TGTGCCAGTAGTATCGGGACAGGGAATAATTCACCCCTCCACTTT.

The chain recombines TRBV7-2 with TRBJ2-7; a weak D match, TRBD2 (5 bases). Trimming removed 3 bases at V and 1 base at J, with 10 bases between. The CDR3 is 14 residues long. CDR1 and CDR2 (germline): SGHTA, FQGNSA. The CDR3 loop is CASSFGPGSYEQYF. DNA of the CDR3: TGTGCCAGCAGCTTTGGCCCGGGGTCCTACGAGCAGTACTTC.

This clone has just a few counts. The gene calls are TRBV18 and TRBJ2-1, with a tentative D call TRBD1 (7 bases). Trimming took 3 bases from V and 8 from J, leaving 20 bases between them. The length of the CDR3 is 16 residues. Germline assignment: CDR1 KGHSH and CDR2 LQKENI. CDR3 protein: CASSPWNQGGVDEQFF. CDR3 nucleotides: TGTGCCAGCTCACCTTGGAACCAGGGGGGAGTTGATGAGCAGTTCTTC.

This clone was counted a few times. The chain combines TRBV9 with TRBJ2-2; possible D gene TRBD2, 6 bases. The CDR3 extends over 12 amino acids. V was pared by 7 bases and J by 5 bases, with 9 bases between. Germline V CDR1 and CDR2: SGDLS, YYNGEE. CDR3 in DNA: TGTGCCAGCGATGGGGGGACCGGGGAGCTGTTTTTT. This gives the protein CASDGGTGELFF.

The rearrangement joins TRBV19 to TRBJ2-3; D is unclear. The V end lost 6 bases, the J end lost 0 bases, and 10 bases lay between the germline ends. The CDR3 spans 14 residues. CDR1 LNHDA and CDR2 SQIVND come from the germline V gene (reference sequence). The CDR3 spells CASSRFASTDTQYF. Written as DNA, the CDR3 is TGTGCCAGTAGCCGGTTCGCTAGCACAGATACGCAGTATTTT.

This clone was observed a single time. The V and J genes are TRBV5-1 and TRBJ1-1; D is uncertain. CDR1 is SGHRS and CDR2 is YFSETQ in the germline V gene. Trimming removed 1 base at V and 1 base at J, with 8 bases between. CDR3 size: 14 residues. The CDR3: CASSLSVRNTEAFF. DNA of the CDR3: TGCGCCAGCAGCTTGTCGGTAAGGAACACTGAAGCTTTCTTT.

This chain uses TRBV25-1 with TRBJ2-1, with 9 bases that match TRBD2. Trimming removed 4 bases from V and 0 bases from J; junction bases left unmatched: 4. The CDR3 length is 16 residues. Germline V lookup: CDR1 MGHDK, CDR2 SYGVNS. CDR3 sequence reads: CASSGLAVSSYNEQFF. The CDR3, as DNA: TGTGCCAGCAGTGGACTAGCGGTTAGCTCCTACAATGAGCAGTTCTTC.

The chain recombines TRBV18 with TRBJ2-5, with 7 bases aligning to TRBD1. The CDR3 consists of 13 residues. Germline assignment: CDR1 KGHSH and CDR2 LQKENI. Trimming at V came to 6 bases and at J to 5 bases, leaving 6 bases not matched to a gene. In DNA, the CDR3 is TGTGCCAGCTCGCTGACAGGGATGGAGACCCAGTACTTC. This codes for CASSLTGMETQYF. Supplemented by reference TRBV18 and TRBJ2-5, the full variable domain reads NAGVMQNPRHLVRRRGQEARLRCSPMKGHSHVYWYRQLPEEGLKFMVYLQKENIIDESGMPKERFSAEFPKEGPSILRIQQVVRGDSAAYFCASSLTGMETQYFGPGTRLLVL.

The chain carries TRBV2 and TRBJ2-7, with D tentatively TRBD2 (5 bases). The CDR3 length is 11 residues. CDR1 and CDR2 from the germline V gene are SNHLY and FYNNEI. V shed 2 bases and J shed 6 bases, with 5 bases lying between them. For the CDR3, the DNA is TGTGCCAGCAGTGAAACTAGCGAGCAGTACTTC. Encoded protein: CASSETSEQYF.

A single count supports this clone. The chain joins TRBV7-2 to TRBJ1-2; possible D gene TRBD1, 6 bases. Germline lookup yields CDR1 SGHTA and CDR2 FQGNSA. Trimming pared 2 bases from V and 5 bases from J, leaving 12 bases between. This CDR3 contains 14 residues. CDR3 sequence reads: CASSLRGQLYGYTF. The CDR3 region has the DNA TGTGCCAGCAGCTTAAGGGGACAACTTTATGGCTACACCTTC.